Shown below are 19 T cell receptor beta chains from a single sample sequenced in a study of T cell changes during pregnancy in multiple sclerosis. Generated by immunoSEQ multiplex PCR, the TCRdb table keeps only in-frame clones and is missing some. The table has 50,000 to 55,000 clones, around 90% seen once. This specimen was CD4+ T cells from peripheral blood mononuclear cells, taken in the third trimester of pregnancy. The receptor source for this set is a female donor with multiple sclerosis, enrolled in a pregnancy study.

This sequence joins TRBV6-1 and TRBJ2-7; D is ambiguous. The V end lost 4 bases, the J end lost 2 bases, and 12 bases lay between the germline ends. Germline V gene lookup returns CDR1 MNHNS and CDR2 SASEGT. This CDR3 has 14 amino acids. Here the CDR3 reads CASSVNGATYEQYF. The CDR3, as DNA: TGTGCCAGCAGTGTTAATGGAGCCACCTACGAGCAGTACTTC.

This chain connects TRBV19 to TRBJ1-5; the D is unclear. The V gene lost 1 base and the J gene lost 3 bases, with 16 bases spanning the gap. Per germline, CDR1 LNHDA and CDR2 SQIVND (reference sequence). The CDR3 is made up of 17 amino acids. CDR3 amino acids: CASSIGSGSAVNQPQHF. The CDR3, as DNA: TGTGCCAGTAGTATAGGTTCCGGGTCGGCAGTCAATCAGCCCCAGCATTTT.

The chain couples TRBV5-4 to TRBJ2-3; 10 nucleotides match TRBD2. The CDR3 is 17 residues long. Germline assignment: CDR1 SGHNT and CDR2 YYREEE (reference sequence). V dropped 0 bases and J dropped 7; count of bases not matched to a gene: 11. The CDR3 region has the DNA TGTGCCAGCAGCTTGGGGCCGGCTAGCGGGGGTACAAATACGCAGTATTTT. Translation gives CASSLGPASGGTNTQYF. Using reference TRBV5-4 and TRBJ2-3 for the parts outside the CDR3, the full variable domain is ETGVTQSPTHLIKTRGQQVTLRCSSQSGHNTVSWYQQALGQGPQFIFQYYREEENGRGNFPPRFSGLQFPNYSSELNVNALELDDSALYLCASSLGPASGGTNTQYFGPGTRLTVL.

The DNA of the CDR3 is TGTGCCACCAGCAGAGAGGAGCTTAGCTCCTACGAGCAGTACTTC. As protein: CATSREELSSYEQYF. This rearrangement joins TRBV15 to TRBJ2-7; D call uncertain. Germline V gene lookup returns CDR1 LNHNV and CDR2 YYDKDF (reference sequence). The CDR3 extends over 15 amino acids. The V end lost 0 bases, the J end lost 0 bases, and 9 bases lay between the germline ends.

The chain couples TRBV5-1 to TRBJ1-5, with no clear D. The CDR3 consists of 16 residues. Germline values: CDR1 SGHRS, CDR2 YFSETQ. The V end was cut by 0 bases, the J end by 1 base, with 11 bases between. CDR3 DNA sequence: TGCGCCAGCAGCTTGGGTGATGCGCCAAGCAATCAGCCCCAGCATTTT. This translates into CASSLGDAPSNQPQHF.

CDR3 in amino acids: CASSLGGQGRLNTEAFF. The CDR3 DNA reads TGTGCCAGCAGTTTGGGTGGGCAGGGGCGCTTGAACACTGAAGCTTTCTTT. The chain couples TRBV28 to TRBJ1-1; TRBD1 is a possible D gene (6 bases). CDR3 length equals 17 residues. The ends were cut back, 3 bases at V and 0 bases at J, with 17 bases in the middle. Per germline, CDR1 MDHEN and CDR2 SYDVKM.

This chain links TRBV7-9 with TRBJ1-2; 7 nucleotides line up with TRBD1. J lost 0 bases, V lost 8 bases, and 12 bases had no gene match. Germline CDR1 and CDR2: SEHNR and FQNEAQ (reference sequence). The CDR3 has 16 amino acids. CDR3: CASCLSGTDTNYGYTF. In nucleotides, the CDR3 is TGTGCCAGCTGCCTCTCCGGGACAGATACTAACTATGGCTACACCTTC.

In DNA form, the CDR3 reads TGTGCCAGCAGCTCCACCCGTTGGGAGGGGGGGACCTACAATGAGCAGTTCTTC. It specifies CASSSTRWEGGTYNEQFF. The genes are TRBV11-3 and TRBJ2-1; TRBD2 is a possible D gene (7 bases). Germline V gives CDR1 SGHNT, CDR2 YENEEA. There are 18 residues in the CDR3. Trimming pared 4 bases from V and 2 bases from J, leaving 21 bases between.

The CDR3, as DNA: TGTGCCAGCAGTTTATCTTCCGGGGGGGGGTACAATGAGCAGTTCTTC. Translating gives CASSLSSGGGYNEQFF. The chain recombines TRBV27 with TRBJ2-1; 8 bases fit TRBD2. The germline CDR1 and CDR2 sequences are MNHEY and SMNVEV (reference sequence). V shed 0 bases, J shed 4 bases, and the junction held 5 bases outside the gene matches. The CDR3 is made up of 16 amino acids.

The chain joins TRBV30 to TRBJ1-5; weak D call: TRBD1 (5 bases). The CDR3 has 14 amino acids. Trimming left V 0 bases short and J 5 bases short, with 11 bases between. CDR1 and CDR2 (germline): GTSNPN, SVGIG (reference sequence). The CDR3 DNA reads TGTGCCTGGAGTGTACCAGGGATCCATCAGCCCCAGCATTTT. Its translation is CAWSVPGIHQPQHF. Using reference TRBV30 and TRBJ1-5 for the parts outside the CDR3, the full variable domain is SQTIHQWPATLVQPVGSPLSLECTVEGTSNPNLYWYRQAAGRGLQLLFYSVGIGQISSEVPQNLSASRPQDRQFILSSKKLLLSDSGFYLCAWSVPGIHQPQHFGDGTRLSIL.

The gene calls are TRBV29-1 and TRBJ2-7; a possible D gene is TRBD1 (7 bases). Trimming removed 6 bases at V and 5 bases at J, with 17 bases between. Per germline, CDR1 SQVTM and CDR2 ANQGSEA. This CDR3 is 13 amino acids long. This CDR3 reads CSVRGQGGNEQYF. CDR3 nucleotides: TGCAGCGTAAGAGGGCAGGGGGGCAACGAGCAGTACTTC.

This rearrangement joins TRBV5-4 to TRBJ1-1, with TRBD1 as a possible D gene (6 bases). Germline V gene data show CDR1 as SGHNT and CDR2 as YYREEE (reference sequence). This CDR3 has 15 amino acids. V lost 3 bases, J lost 1 base, and 13 bases lay in between. CDR3 loop: CASSSGQIRNTEAFF. The CDR3 DNA reads TGTGCCAGCAGCTCAGGACAGATAAGGAACACTGAAGCTTTCTTT.

This clone has just one count. The chain employs TRBV5-1 and TRBJ1-2, with 9 bases aligning to TRBD1. V shed 5 bases, J shed 6 bases, and the junction held 5 bases outside the gene matches. Germline V CDR1 and CDR2: SGHRS, YFSETQ. The CDR3 contains 13 residues. CDR3 sequence reads: CASRWGQGNGYTF. The CDR3 DNA is TGCGCCAGCAGGTGGGGACAGGGCAATGGCTACACCTTC. Based on the CDR3 plus reference TRBV5-1 and TRBJ1-2, the full variable domain is KAGVTQTPRYLIKTRGQQVTLSCSPISGHRSVSWYQQTPGQGLQFLFEYFSETQRNKGNFPGRFSGRQFSNSRSEMNVSTLELGDSALYLCASRWGQGNGYTFGSGTRLTVV.

The chain employs TRBV5-1 and TRBJ2-3; D not resolved. V lost 1 base, J lost 2 bases, and 11 bases lay in between. Germline V lookup: CDR1 SGHRS, CDR2 YFSETQ. The CDR3 extends over 15 amino acids. The CDR3 DNA sequence: TGCGCCAGCAGCTTGACGGAGATTAACACAGATACGCAGTATTTT. Translated: CASSLTEINTDTQYF.

The V and J genes are TRBV18 and TRBJ2-1; D unclear. Germline V gene lookup returns CDR1 KGHSH and CDR2 LQKENI. There are 14 residues in the CDR3. Trimming pared 2 bases from V and 0 bases from J, leaving 5 bases between. As DNA, the CDR3 is TGTGCCAGCTCACCAGGCGGCTCCTACAATGAGCAGTTCTTC. Residues: CASSPGGSYNEQFF.

The chain recombines TRBV2 with TRBJ2-2; tentatively, D is TRBD1 (6 bases). This CDR3 region has 13 residues. Germline CDR1 and CDR2: SNHLY and FYNNEI. V shed 7 bases and J shed 6 bases, with 12 bases lying between them. CDR3 bases: TGTGCCAGCACCATCGGACAGCCCGGGGAGCTGTTTTTT. The encoded protein is CASTIGQPGELFF.

The chain combines TRBV25-1 with TRBJ2-1, with 14 positions matching TRBD2. The CDR3 length is 18 residues. V trimming: 3 bases; J trimming: 5 bases; junction bases outside the gene matches: 9. Germline values: CDR1 MGHDK, CDR2 SYGVNS. The CDR3 is CASSESRLTSGGDNEQFF. The DNA of the CDR3 is TGTGCCAGCAGTGAGTCGCGCCTGACTAGCGGGGGGGACAATGAGCAGTTCTTC.

The rearrangement joins TRBV14 to TRBJ2-7; 7 bases line up with TRBD2. V trimming: 1 base; J trimming: 6 bases; junction bases outside the gene matches: 6. CDR3 size: 14 residues. Germline loops: CDR1 SGHDN, CDR2 FVKESK. The CDR3 spells CASSQAGLVGEQYF. CDR3 DNA: TGTGCCAGCAGCCAAGCCGGACTAGTCGGCGAGCAGTACTTC.

The gene calls are TRBV5-1 and TRBJ1-1; D not resolved. The V gene's germline CDR1 is SGHRS and CDR2 YFSETQ. The CDR3 covers 13 residues. V was trimmed by 3 bases and J by 1 base, leaving 7 bases between them. CDR3 residues: CASSSGANTEAFF. CDR3 in DNA: TGCGCCAGCAGCTCTGGAGCGAACACTGAAGCTTTCTTT.